This TCR beta chain comes out of a study of blood T cell repertoires in COVID-19. Per the study methods: Reference gene primer amplification in the assay estimated nucleated cell counts. Clones were sequenced by immunoSEQ multiplex PCR, and TCRdb holds only the in-frame ones, with some missing. For V, J and clone size, that table is used; D and trimming come from the DNA. The repertoire has roughly 250,000 clones, over 65% of them found once; the top ten carry approximately 3.2%. Sequencing input: peripheral blood. The receptor comes from a woman aged 80 or older with acute or convalescent COVID-19.

The CDR3 nucleotides are TGTGCCAGCAGTGAAGCGCCAGGGATTTACTACGAGCAGTACTTC. Translation: CASSEAPGIYYEQYF. The rearrangement uses TRBV2 and TRBJ2-7, with D possibly being TRBD1 (5 bases). The CDR3 totals 15 residues. In germline, CDR1 is SNHLY, CDR2 FYNNEI. V dropped 0 bases and J dropped 3 bases, with 12 bases sitting between them.